A single sample gave rise to the 25 T cell receptor beta chains below, sequenced in a study of blood T cell repertoires in COVID-19. Generated by immunoSEQ multiplex PCR, the TCRdb table keeps only in-frame clones and is missing some. In the table there are around 94,000 clones, 84% of which are singletons. Specimen: peripheral blood. These receptors came from a man aged 55 to 70 with acute or convalescent COVID-19.

This clone occurred a few times. The J gene is TRBJ1-6, the V gene TRBV19; 10 nucleotides line up with TRBD1. CDR3 size: 14 residues. Per the germline V gene, CDR1 is LNHDA and CDR2 is SQIVND (reference sequence). V trimming: 8 bases; J trimming: 7 bases; junction bases outside the gene matches: 5. CDR3 DNA sequence: TGTGCCAGTTGGTCGGGACAGGGGAATTCACCCCTCCACTTT. Its translation: CASWSGQGNSPLHF.

This clone was recorded once. The genes are TRBV4-1 and TRBJ2-5; no clear D. Between the trimmed V and J ends, which lost 1 base and 4 bases, there was a span of 13 bases. The CDR3 totals 15 residues. The germline V gene has CDR1 MGHRA and CDR2 YSYEKL. This CDR3 is CASSQVYSLGETQYF. The CDR3 coding sequence is TGCGCCAGCAGCCAAGTGTACAGCCTCGGAGAGACCCAGTACTTC.

This sequence joins TRBV11-3 and TRBJ2-2; 7 nucleotides line up with TRBD2. The CDR3 extends over 13 amino acids. J gave up 10 bases and V 5 bases, and 7 bases lay outside the gene matches. Looked up from germline, CDR1 is SGHNT and CDR2 is YENEEA. CDR3 sequence reads: CASSISAGEELFF. The CDR3 coding sequence is TGTGCCAGCAGCATCTCGGCGGGGGAGGAGCTGTTTTTT.

This sequence joins TRBV5-1 and TRBJ1-6, with a tentative D call TRBD1 (6 bases). The CDR3 covers 14 residues. The germline V gene has CDR1 SGHRS and CDR2 YFSETQ. Between the trimmed V and J ends, which lost 4 bases and 5 bases, there was a span of 10 bases. The CDR3 sequence: CASSRTADNSPLHF. The DNA of the CDR3 is TGCGCCAGCAGCCGGACAGCCGATAATTCACCCCTCCACTTT.

This clone was counted a few times. The J gene is TRBJ1-6, the V gene TRBV30; no reliable D call. The CDR3 runs to 14 residues. Germline values: CDR1 GTSNPN, CDR2 SVGIG (reference sequence). V lost 0 bases and J lost 11, with 14 bases in between. The CDR3 is CAWSVEGRKTPLHF. The CDR3 coding sequence is TGTGCCTGGAGTGTCGAGGGCAGAAAAACACCCCTCCACTTT. Looking up the rest from reference TRBV30 and TRBJ1-6 gives the full variable domain: SQTIHQWPATLVQPVGSPLSLECTVEGTSNPNLYWYRQAAGRGLQLLFYSVGIGQISSEVPQNLSASRPQDRQFILSSKKLLLSDSGFYLCAWSVEGRKTPLHFGNGTRLTVT.

The chain joins TRBV29-1 to TRBJ2-7, with D maybe TRBD2 (7 bases). In germline, CDR1 is SQVTM, CDR2 ANQGSEA. The V end lost 8 bases, the J end lost 1 base, and 21 bases lay between the germline ends. The CDR3 has 15 residues. CDR3 sequence reads: CSSLTWGGQSYEQYF. The CDR3 region has the DNA TGCAGCTCCCTAACATGGGGGGGGCAATCCTACGAGCAGTACTTC.

The chain carries TRBV29-1 and TRBJ2-5; the D gene is possibly TRBD1 (6 bases). CDR1 and CDR2 (germline): SQVTM, ANQGSEA. The CDR3 is 13 residues long. Trimming shortened V by 6 bases and J by 3 bases, and 14 bases separated the two germline ends. The DNA for the CDR3 is TGCAGCGTATACGGGACACACAAAGAGACCCAGTACTTC. It codes for CSVYGTHKETQYF.

V and J are TRBV6-5 and TRBJ2-7; 7 positions match TRBD1. This CDR3 spans 14 amino acids. Per germline, CDR1 MNHEY and CDR2 SVGAGI. V was clipped by 8 bases and J by 3 bases; unmatched bases: 10. The CDR3 here is CASSKGDRSYEQYF. The CDR3 DNA sequence: TGTGCCAGCTCAAAGGGGGACAGAAGCTACGAGCAGTACTTC.

The chain couples TRBV19 to TRBJ1-4, with 9 nucleotides matching TRBD1. With 7 bases clipped from V and 6 bases from J, the junction kept 6 bases outside the gene matches. The CDR3 runs 14 residues. Per germline, CDR1 LNHDA and CDR2 SQIVND (reference sequence). CDR3 coding DNA: TGTGCCAGTACGATGGACAGGGGCGATGAAAAACTGTTTTTT. Encoded protein: CASTMDRGDEKLFF.

The gene calls are TRBV11-3 and TRBJ2-1; TRBD2 matches at 7 bases. CDR1 and CDR2 from the germline V gene are SGHNT and YENEEA. The V segment lost 1 base and the J segment 0 bases; nucleotides outside the gene matches: 3. The CDR3 extends over 16 amino acids. The CDR3 protein is CASSLAGGGSYNEQFF. In nucleotides, the CDR3 is TGTGCCAGCAGCTTAGCTGGCGGGGGCTCCTACAATGAGCAGTTCTTC.

This clone was observed a single time. The rearrangement joins TRBV30 to TRBJ2-7; D perhaps matches TRBD1 (6 bases). Germline loops: CDR1 GTSNPN, CDR2 SVGIG (reference sequence). Between the trimmed V and J ends, which lost 0 bases and 4 bases, there was a span of 16 bases. The CDR3 length is 15 residues. The DNA of the CDR3 is TGTGCCTGGAGTGTACCTGGACAGTGGACTTACGAGCAGTACTTC. Its translation is CAWSVPGQWTYEQYF.

The rearrangement joins TRBV6-5 to TRBJ1-2; TRBD1 matches 7 bases. The germline CDR1 and CDR2 sequences are MNHEY and SVGAGI. This CDR3 region has 12 residues. V shed 8 bases and J 5 bases; nucleotides not matched to a gene: 5. CDR3 protein: CASRGTDYGYTF. The DNA of the CDR3 is TGTGCCAGCCGAGGGACAGATTATGGCTACACCTTC.

The V gene is TRBV21-1, the J gene TRBJ1-2; the table's D call TRBD1 went unverified against the DNA. TRBV21-1 is described as a pseudogene. This CDR3 is 12 amino acids long. In DNA, the CDR3 is TGTGCCACCGAGACAGGCTTCTATGGCTACACCTTC. Amino acids: CATETGFYGYTF.

V is TRBV3-1 (or the pseudogene TRBV3-2) and J is TRBJ1-2; no firm D call. CDR3 length: 17 amino acids. Germline assignment: CDR1 LGHDT and CDR2 YNNKEL (reference sequence). The V and J ends lost 0 bases and 8 bases respectively, with 22 bases between them. The CDR3 sequence: CASSQDNGGRTRGGYTF. In DNA form, the CDR3 reads TGTGCCAGCAGCCAAGATAATGGAGGACGGACGAGAGGAGGCTACACCTTC.

The V call is TRBV18, the J call TRBJ1-2, with TRBD1 matching 7 bases. V gave up 6 bases and J gave up 8 bases; unmatched junction bases: 12. This CDR3 has 14 amino acids. Per germline, CDR1 KGHSH and CDR2 LQKENI. The CDR3 is CASSEGQTVWGYTF. The CDR3 DNA reads as TGTGCCAGCTCGGAGGGACAGACGGTCTGGGGCTACACCTTC.

The chain uses TRBV7-2 and TRBJ2-5; D perhaps matches TRBD2 (5 bases). Per the germline V gene, CDR1 is SGHTA and CDR2 is FQGNSA. Trimming took off 5 bases at V and 6 bases at J, with 10 bases between the two ends. The CDR3 consists of 12 residues. The CDR3 spells CASSQRGKTQYF. CDR3 in DNA: TGTGCCAGCAGCCAACGGGGAAAGACCCAGTACTTC.

The CDR3 coding sequence is TGCAGCGTTGACAGGGGGGTAATGAACACTGAAGCTTTCTTT. It translates to CSVDRGVMNTEAFF. The chain has TRBV29-1 and TRBJ1-1; 7 bases agree with TRBD1. From germline, CDR1 is SQVTM and CDR2 ANQGSEA. J lost 0 bases, V lost 3 bases, and 4 bases had no gene match. The CDR3 is 14 amino acids.

This clone showed up just once. The gene calls are TRBV10-3 and TRBJ1-5, with D tentatively TRBD1 (5 bases). The CDR3 is 14 residues long. Germline V CDR1 and CDR2: ENHRY, SYGVKD. The V end lost 2 bases, the J end lost 6 bases, and 11 bases lay between the germline ends. The CDR3 bases are TGTGCCATCAGTGAGGGAGGGGTGGGTCAGCCCCAGCATTTT. Encoded protein: CAISEGGVGQPQHF.

The rearrangement links TRBV19 to TRBJ2-5; 11 bases are a match to TRBD1. V trimming: 6 bases; J trimming: 4 bases; junction bases outside the gene matches: 7. Germline loops: CDR1 LNHDA, CDR2 SQIVND (reference sequence). CDR3 length equals 15 residues. For the CDR3, the DNA is TGTGCCAGTAGCCTCGGACAGGGGGCGAGAGAGACCCAGTACTTC. Its protein is CASSLGQGARETQYF. The whole variable domain, remainder taken from reference TRBV19 and TRBJ2-5, is DGGITQSPKYLFRKEGQNVTLSCEQNLNHDAMYWYRQDPGQGLRLIYYSQIVNDFQKGDIAEGYSVSREKKESFPLTVTSAQKNPTAFYLCASSLGQGARETQYFGPGTRLLVL.

This chain uses TRBV6-5 with TRBJ2-7, with 7 bases matching TRBD1. The CDR3 length is 14 residues. CDR1 and CDR2 from the germline V gene are MNHEY and SVGAGI. J gave up 5 bases and V 0 bases, and 4 bases lay outside the gene matches. The CDR3 nucleotides are TGTGCCAGCAGTTACTCACAGGGGCGGGACGAGCAGTACTTC. Protein product: CASSYSQGRDEQYF.

CDR3 sequence (DNA): TGTGCCAGCAGCTCGATCAGGGGGCATCAGCCCCAGCATTTT. This codes for CASSSIRGHQPQHF. The chain couples TRBV13 to TRBJ1-5, with TRBD1 matching over 8 bases. This CDR3 contains 14 residues. Germline lookup yields CDR1 PRHDT and CDR2 FYEKMQ (reference sequence). Unmatched junction bases numbered 4, after V lost 4 bases and J lost 5 bases.

This chain joins TRBV2 and TRBJ2-7, with 11 bases matching TRBD1. V trimming: 4 bases; J trimming: 0 bases; junction bases outside the gene matches: 2. The CDR3 is made up of 15 amino acids. In germline, CDR1 is SNHLY, CDR2 FYNNEI. Here the CDR3 reads CASSVDRGPSYEQYF. The CDR3, as DNA: TGTGCCAGCAGTGTGGACAGGGGGCCCTCCTACGAGCAGTACTTC.

There are a few counts of this clone. The V gene is TRBV27, the J gene TRBJ1-1, with 7 bases aligning to TRBD1. This CDR3 contains 16 residues. Germline V gene data show CDR1 as MNHEY and CDR2 as SMNVEV (reference sequence). V trimming: 6 bases; J trimming: 5 bases; junction bases outside the gene matches: 15. CDR3 amino acids: CASSPSRMTGRTEAFF. In nucleotides, the CDR3 is TGTGCCAGCAGCCCCTCGCGCATGACAGGGAGGACTGAAGCTTTCTTT.

The rearrangement uses TRBV23-1 and TRBJ1-1; 8 nucleotides match TRBD1. TRBV23-1 is an ORF, with its function uncertain. Trimming cost V 3 bases and J 3 bases; bases outside gene matches: 9. This CDR3 is 16 amino acids long. The CDR3 bases are TGCGCCAGCAGTCAGTACCGGGACAGGAGACACACTGAAGCTTTCTTT. Amino acids: CASSQYRDRRHTEAFF.

This chain connects TRBV30 to TRBJ1-6; possibly TRBD1 for D (6 bases). The CDR3 covers 16 residues. Germline CDR1 is GTSNPN and CDR2 is SVGIG (reference sequence). V lost 3 bases to trimming and J lost 3 bases, with 15 bases between them. The CDR3 DNA reads TGTGCCTGGAGGCCCAGGGGAATAGGCTATAATTCACCCCTCCACTTT. This codes for CAWRPRGIGYNSPLHF. Full variable domain (missing parts from reference TRBV30 and TRBJ1-6): SQTIHQWPATLVQPVGSPLSLECTVEGTSNPNLYWYRQAAGRGLQLLFYSVGIGQISSEVPQNLSASRPQDRQFILSSKKLLLSDSGFYLCAWRPRGIGYNSPLHFGNGTRLTVT.